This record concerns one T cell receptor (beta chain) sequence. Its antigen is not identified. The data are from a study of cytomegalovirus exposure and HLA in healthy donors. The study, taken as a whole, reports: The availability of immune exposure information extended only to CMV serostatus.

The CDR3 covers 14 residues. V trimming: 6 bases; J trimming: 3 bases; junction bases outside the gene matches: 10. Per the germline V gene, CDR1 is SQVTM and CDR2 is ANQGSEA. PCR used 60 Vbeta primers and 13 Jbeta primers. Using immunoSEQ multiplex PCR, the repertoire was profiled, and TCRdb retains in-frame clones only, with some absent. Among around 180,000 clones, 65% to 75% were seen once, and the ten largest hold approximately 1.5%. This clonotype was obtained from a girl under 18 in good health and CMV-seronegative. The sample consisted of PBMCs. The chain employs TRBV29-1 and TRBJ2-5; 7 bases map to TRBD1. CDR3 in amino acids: CSVPSTGIEETQYF. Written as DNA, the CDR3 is TGCAGCGTACCCTCGACAGGGATTGAAGAGACCCAGTACTTC.